This entry lists 3 T cell receptor beta chains sequenced from one sample in a study of T cells in Graves' hyperthyroidism and ophthalmopathy (dated by TCRdb to between 2017 and 2020). Library preparation used multiplex PCR. Sequencer: Illumina HiSeq 2000. The TCR beta CDR3 regions were amplified from the RNA transcripts. The TCR CDR3 was subjected to a first round of RT-PCR using the HTBI primer set and the Qiagen OneStep RT-PCR kit. The raw public reads went through TCRdb reprocessing: fastp at Q25, MiXCR clone calling, in-frame beta chains kept. Each CDR3 protein gets just one entry, which takes the most common genes and DNA from the rows behind it. The table for this sample lists around 450,000 distinct CDR3 sequences; more than 15% of them were counted only once. In total, the top ten clones hold 7.5% to 8% of the sample. The sample was blood. The receptors come from a woman between 18 and 30 years old with Graves' hyperthyroidism.

There are many counts of this clonotype. The chain combines TRBV12-3 or TRBV12-4 with TRBJ1-5; D call uncertain. The V end lost 6 bases, the J end lost 5 bases, and 11 bases lay between the germline ends. The CDR3 totals 13 residues. The CDR3 loop reads CASSPSQDQPQHF. The CDR3 region has the DNA TGTGCCAGCAGCCCCTCTCAGGATCAGCCCCAGCATTTT.

There are many counts of this clonotype. V gene TRBV5-1 combines with J gene TRBJ1-5; D uncertain. The germline CDR1 and CDR2 sequences are SGHRS and YFSETQ. The CDR3 is 13 residues long. Trimming stripped 5 bases from V and 4 bases from J, with 10 bases between. The CDR3: CASSSIGNQPQHF. Here the CDR3 DNA reads TGCGCCAGCAGTAGTATAGGGAATCAGCCCCAGCATTTT.

This clonotype was detected a few times. J is TRBJ1-2 and V is TRBV6-4; D is unresolved. The CDR3 has 15 residues. V shed 6 bases and J shed 1 base, with 15 bases lying between them. CDR1 MRHNA and CDR2 SNTAGT come from the germline V gene. CDR3: CASRPDNILNYGYTF. DNA of the CDR3: TGTGCCAGCAGACCCGACAACATCCTTAACTATGGCTACACCTTC.